These T cell receptor beta chains were read from a single sample in a study of T-cell reconstitution after alpha-beta-depleted transplantation in children. Via MiXCR, TCRdb re-called the PCR reads, giving one row per CDR3 protein. This table holds about a million distinct CDR3 sequences, less than 30% found once. This material consisted of PBMCs, mostly from graft donor cells, taken 360 days after TCRalphabeta/CD19-depleted stem cell transplant. These receptors came from a boy under two years old who had a stem cell transplant for SCID, so the T cells may come from the graft donor. The CDR3 runs from the conserved cysteine through the conserved F or W. The D gene is left open where the match is weak. Only part of the rows carry a size: once, few, many, or a class if the clone is expanded.

NA	TRBV6-1	TRBD1	TRBJ1-1	TGTGCCAGCGTAGACGCGACAGGGGAGGGAACTGAAGCTTTCTTT	CASVDATGEGTEAFF
NA	TRBV28	NA	TRBJ1-2	TGTGCCAGCAGGCGTGGAGGGACAAACTATGGCTACACCTTC	CASRRGGTNYGYTF
few	TRBV29-1	NA	TRBJ2-7	TGCAGCGTTGAAATGGGCTTCGAGCAGTACTTC	CSVEMGFEQYF
few	TRBV20-1	NA	TRBJ1-1	TGCAGTGCTTACCGGGACAAGGAGGCCACTGAAGCTTTCTTT	CSAYRDKEATEAFF
NA	TRBV29-1	NA	TRBJ2-7	TGCAGCGCTCTCAACTACGAGCAGTACTTC	CSALNYEQYF
few	TRBV20-1	TRBD1	TRBJ2-7	TGCAGTGTGGGCAGGGGGAGCTACGAGCAGTACTTC	CSVGRGSYEQYF
few	TRBV20-1	TRBD2	TRBJ2-7	TGCAGTGCTAGCCCCGGGGGGGCCTACGAGCAGTACTTC	CSASPGGAYEQYF
few	TRBV19	NA	TRBJ2-1	TGTGCCAGTAGTATCGCAGACACGCACTACAATGAGCAGTTCTTC	CASSIADTHYNEQFF
few	TRBV6-1	NA	TRBJ2-2	TGTGCCAGCAGCCGGGCGACTAGAGCTCCGGCCGGGGAGCTGTTTTTT	CASSRATRAPAGELFF
NA	TRBV7-9	TRBD1	TRBJ1-2	TGTGCCAGCAGCTCGACAGGGGGCGGGGGCTACACCTTC	CASSSTGGGGYTF
NA	TRBV18	NA	TRBJ2-2	TGTGCCAGCTCACCAGGGGTTAACACCGGGGAGCTGTTTTTT	CASSPGVNTGELFF
few	TRBV7-2	TRBD1	TRBJ1-1	TGTGCCAGCAGCTTAGCCCGGACAGGGCTTTTGTTTACTGAAGCTTTCTTT	CASSLARTGLLFTEAFF
NA	TRBV7-2	NA	TRBJ2-5	TGTGCCAGCAGCTTAGTAGGGCTGGGTTCGGAGACCCAGTACTTC	CASSLVGLGSETQYF
NA	TRBV9	NA	TRBJ2-2	TGTGCCAGCAGCGTAGATTTGCCGGACACCGGGGAGCTGTTTTTT	CASSVDLPDTGELFF
NA	TRBV20-1	NA	TRBJ2-3	TGCAGTGGTGAAAGCACAGATACGCAGTATTTT	CSGESTDTQYF
NA	TRBV5-1	NA	TRBJ2-2	TGCGCCAGCAGCTTGGACAGGGCCGGGGAGCTGTTTTTT	CASSLDRAGELFF
NA	TRBV5-1	NA	TRBJ2-3	TGCGCCAGCATGTGGGCGGGGACGGGCACAGATACGCAGTATTTT	CASMWAGTGTDTQYF